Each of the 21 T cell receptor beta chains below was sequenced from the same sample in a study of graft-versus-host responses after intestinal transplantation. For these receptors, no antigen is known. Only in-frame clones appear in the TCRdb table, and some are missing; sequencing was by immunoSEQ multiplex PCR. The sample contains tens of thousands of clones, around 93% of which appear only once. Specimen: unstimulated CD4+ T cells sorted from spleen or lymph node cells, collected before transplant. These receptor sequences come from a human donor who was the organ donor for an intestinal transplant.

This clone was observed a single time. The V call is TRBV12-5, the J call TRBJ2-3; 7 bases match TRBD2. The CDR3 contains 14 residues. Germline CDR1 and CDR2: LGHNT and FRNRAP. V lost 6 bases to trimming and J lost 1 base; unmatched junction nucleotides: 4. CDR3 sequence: CASGPSGGTDTQYF. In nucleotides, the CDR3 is TGTGCTAGTGGACCGAGCGGGGGCACAGATACGCAGTATTTT.

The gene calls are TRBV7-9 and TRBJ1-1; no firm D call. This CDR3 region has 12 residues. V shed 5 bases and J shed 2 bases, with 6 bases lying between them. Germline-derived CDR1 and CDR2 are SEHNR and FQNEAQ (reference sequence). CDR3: CASSHSNTEAFF. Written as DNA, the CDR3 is TGTGCCAGCAGCCACTCCAACACTGAAGCTTTCTTT.

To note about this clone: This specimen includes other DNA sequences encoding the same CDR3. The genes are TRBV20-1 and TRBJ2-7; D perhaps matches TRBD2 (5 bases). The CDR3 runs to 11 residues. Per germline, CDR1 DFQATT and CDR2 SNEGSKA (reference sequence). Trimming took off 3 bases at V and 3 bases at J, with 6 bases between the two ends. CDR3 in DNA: TGCAGTGCTAGTCGGGGCTACGAGCAGTACTTC. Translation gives CSASRGYEQYF.

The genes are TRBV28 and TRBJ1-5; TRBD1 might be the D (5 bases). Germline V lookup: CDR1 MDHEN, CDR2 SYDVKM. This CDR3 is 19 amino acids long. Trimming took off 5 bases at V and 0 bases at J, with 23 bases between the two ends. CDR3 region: CASSPTLISSGLSNQPQHF. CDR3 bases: TGTGCCAGCAGTCCGACGCTCATTTCCTCAGGGCTTAGCAATCAGCCCCAGCATTTT.

CDR3 loop: CASSFGFSTDTQYF. The CDR3 DNA reads TGCGCCAGCAGCTTCGGTTTCAGCACAGATACGCAGTATTTT. The J gene is TRBJ2-3, the V gene TRBV5-1, with D uncertain. Germline CDR1 reads SGHRS; CDR2 reads YFSETQ. CDR3 length: 14 residues. Trimming cost V 2 bases and J 0 bases, with 7 bases left between them.

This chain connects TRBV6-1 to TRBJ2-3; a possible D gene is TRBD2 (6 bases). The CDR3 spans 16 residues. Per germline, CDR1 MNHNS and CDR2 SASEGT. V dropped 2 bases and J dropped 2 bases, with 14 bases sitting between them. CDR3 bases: TGTGCCAGCAGTGAATTTTTGGGGGGAGCCACAGATACGCAGTATTTT. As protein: CASSEFLGGATDTQYF.

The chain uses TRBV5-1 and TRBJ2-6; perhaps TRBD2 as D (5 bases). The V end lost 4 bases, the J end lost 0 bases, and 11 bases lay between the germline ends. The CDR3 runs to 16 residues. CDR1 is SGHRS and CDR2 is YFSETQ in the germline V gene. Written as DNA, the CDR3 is TGCGCCAGCAGCCCCTCCCGGGGCTCTGGGGCCAACGTCCTGACTTTC. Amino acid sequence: CASSPSRGSGANVLTF.

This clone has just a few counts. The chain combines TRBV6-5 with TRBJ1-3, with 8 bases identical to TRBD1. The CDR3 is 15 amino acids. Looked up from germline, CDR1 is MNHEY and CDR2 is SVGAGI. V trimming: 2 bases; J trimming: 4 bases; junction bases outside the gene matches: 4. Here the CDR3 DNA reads TGTGCCAGCAGTTACACAGGGGGAGAAGGAAACACCATATATTTT. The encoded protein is CASSYTGGEGNTIYF.

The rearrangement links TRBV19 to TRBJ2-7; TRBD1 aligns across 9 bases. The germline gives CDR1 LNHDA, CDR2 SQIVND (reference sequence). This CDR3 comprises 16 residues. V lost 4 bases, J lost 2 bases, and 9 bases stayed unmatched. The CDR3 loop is CASSTKTGGNPYEQYF. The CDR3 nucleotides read TGTGCCAGTAGTACAAAGACAGGGGGGAATCCCTACGAGCAGTACTTC.

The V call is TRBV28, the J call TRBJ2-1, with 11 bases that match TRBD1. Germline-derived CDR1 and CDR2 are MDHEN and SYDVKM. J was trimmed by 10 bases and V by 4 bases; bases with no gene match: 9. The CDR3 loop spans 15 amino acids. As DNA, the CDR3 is TGTGCCAGCAGTTCTCGGGACAGGGGGGCGCACGAGCAGTTCTTC. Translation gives CASSSRDRGAHEQFF.

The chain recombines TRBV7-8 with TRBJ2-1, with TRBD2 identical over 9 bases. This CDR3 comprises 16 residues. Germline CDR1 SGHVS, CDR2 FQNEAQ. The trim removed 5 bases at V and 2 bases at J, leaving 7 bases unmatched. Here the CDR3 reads CASSPQRGVTYNEQFF. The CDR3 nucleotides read TGTGCCAGCAGCCCCCAGCGGGGGGTTACCTACAATGAGCAGTTCTTC.

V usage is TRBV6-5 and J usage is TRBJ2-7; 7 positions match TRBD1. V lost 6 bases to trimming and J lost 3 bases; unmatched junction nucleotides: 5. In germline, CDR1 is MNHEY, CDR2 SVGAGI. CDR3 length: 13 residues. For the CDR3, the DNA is TGTGCCAGCAGCCCGGGACAGATCTACGAGCAGTACTTC. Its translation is CASSPGQIYEQYF.

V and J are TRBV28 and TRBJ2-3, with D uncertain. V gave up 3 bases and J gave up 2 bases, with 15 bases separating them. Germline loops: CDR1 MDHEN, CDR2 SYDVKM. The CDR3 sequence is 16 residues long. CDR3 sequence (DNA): TGTGCCAGCAGTTTCGGGCTAGATTCGTACACAGATACGCAGTATTTT. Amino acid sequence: CASSFGLDSYTDTQYF. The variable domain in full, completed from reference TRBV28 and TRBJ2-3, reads DVKVTQSSRYLVKRTGEKVFLECVQDMDHENMFWYRQDPGLGLRLIYFSYDVKMKEKGDIPEGYSVSREKKERFSLILESASTNQTSMYLCASSFGLDSYTDTQYFGPGTRLTVL.

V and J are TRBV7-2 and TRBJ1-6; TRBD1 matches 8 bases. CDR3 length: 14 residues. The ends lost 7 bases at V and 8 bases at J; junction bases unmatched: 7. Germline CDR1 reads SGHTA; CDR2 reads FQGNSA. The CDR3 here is CASNRDRGDSPLHF. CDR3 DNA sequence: TGTGCCAGCAACCGTGACAGGGGCGATTCACCCCTCCACTTT. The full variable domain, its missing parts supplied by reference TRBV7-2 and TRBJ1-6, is GAGVSQSPSNKVTEKGKDVELRCDPISGHTALYWYRQSLGQGLEFLIYFQGNSAPDKSGLPSDRFSAERTGGSVSTLTIQRTQQEDSAVYLCASNRDRGDSPLHFGNGTRLTVT.

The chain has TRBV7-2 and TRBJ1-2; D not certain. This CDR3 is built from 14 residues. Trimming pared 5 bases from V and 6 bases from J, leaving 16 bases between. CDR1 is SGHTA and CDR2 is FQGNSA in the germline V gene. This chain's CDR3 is CASSPGLGRDGYTF. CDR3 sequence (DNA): TGTGCCAGCAGCCCCGGCTTGGGTCGCGATGGCTACACCTTC.

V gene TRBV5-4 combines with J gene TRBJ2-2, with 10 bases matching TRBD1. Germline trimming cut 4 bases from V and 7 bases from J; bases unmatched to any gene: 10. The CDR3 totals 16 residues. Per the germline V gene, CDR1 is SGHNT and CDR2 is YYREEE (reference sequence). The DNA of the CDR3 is TGTGCCAGCAGCCGAGGACAGGGGGGGCGTGGCGGGGAGCTGTTTTTT. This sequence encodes CASSRGQGGRGGELFF.

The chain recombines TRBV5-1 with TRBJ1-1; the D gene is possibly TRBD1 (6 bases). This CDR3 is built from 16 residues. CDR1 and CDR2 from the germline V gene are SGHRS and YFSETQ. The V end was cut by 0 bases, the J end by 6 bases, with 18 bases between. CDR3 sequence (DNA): TGCGCCAGCAGCTTGGTTGTAACAGGGTTAAGCTCTGAAGCTTTCTTT. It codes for CASSLVVTGLSSEAFF.

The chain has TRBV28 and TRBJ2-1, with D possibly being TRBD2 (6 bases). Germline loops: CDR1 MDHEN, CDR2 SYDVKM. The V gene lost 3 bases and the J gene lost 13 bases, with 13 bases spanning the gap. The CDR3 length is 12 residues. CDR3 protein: CASSFTGVVQFF. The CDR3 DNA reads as TGTGCCAGCAGTTTCACGGGGGTAGTTCAGTTCTTC.

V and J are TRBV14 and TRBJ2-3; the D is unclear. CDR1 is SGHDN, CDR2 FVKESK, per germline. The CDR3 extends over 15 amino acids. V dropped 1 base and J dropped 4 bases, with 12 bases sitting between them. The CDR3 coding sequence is TGTGCCAGCAGCCAAGTCCGGACGCGGTCAGATACGCAGTATTTT. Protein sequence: CASSQVRTRSDTQYF.

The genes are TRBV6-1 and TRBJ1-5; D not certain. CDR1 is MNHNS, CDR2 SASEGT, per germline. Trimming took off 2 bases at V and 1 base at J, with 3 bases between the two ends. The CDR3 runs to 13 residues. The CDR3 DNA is TGTGCCAGCAGTGAACGGAGCAATCAGCCCCAGCATTTT. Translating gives CASSERSNQPQHF.

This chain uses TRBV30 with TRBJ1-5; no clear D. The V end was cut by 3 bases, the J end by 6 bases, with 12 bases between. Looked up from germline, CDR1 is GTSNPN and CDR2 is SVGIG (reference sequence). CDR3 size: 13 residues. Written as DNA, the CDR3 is TGTGCCTGGAGAAACGGGTCACGTCAGCCCCAGCATTTT. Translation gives CAWRNGSRQPQHF.